Following are 23 T cell receptor beta chains from one sample sequenced in a study of shared clonotypes between healthy human individuals. Measured with immunoSEQ multiplex PCR; TCRdb has only the in-frame clones, and not every one. The data contain 2 million to 3 million clones, over 85% of them singletons. Sequenced input: naive CD4+ T cells from PBMCs. As for subset: CD45RA+ positively selected. The source is a man aged 18 to 29 in good health. Some clones in this sample may be carry-over from other donors' samples.

This clone was detected only once. The rearrangement links TRBV7-9 to TRBJ2-5; a possible D gene is TRBD1 (7 bases). In germline, CDR1 is SEHNR, CDR2 FQNEAQ (reference sequence). This CDR3 has 14 amino acids. Trimming left V 5 bases short and J 5 bases short, with 15 bases between. CDR3 nucleotides: TGTGCCAGCAGCGCGGGACAGAACGAGGAGACCCAGTACTTC. Translation: CASSAGQNEETQYF.

The chain links TRBV10-1 to TRBJ2-7; TRBD2 agrees at 7 bases. The CDR3 totals 12 residues. Losses at the gene ends were 8 bases for V and 6 bases for J; bases not matched to a gene: 7. Germline CDR1 is WNHNN and CDR2 is SYGVQD (reference sequence). In DNA, the CDR3 is TGCGCCAGCTCTTCTAGCGGAGGCGAGCAGTACTTC. It specifies CASSSSGGEQYF.

This clone was counted once. The V call is TRBV4-1, the J call TRBJ2-7, with D perhaps TRBD1 (8 bases). Trimming removed 3 bases at V and 0 bases at J, with 15 bases between. The CDR3 loop spans 16 amino acids. The V gene's germline CDR1 is MGHRA and CDR2 YSYEKL. In DNA form, the CDR3 reads TGCGCCAGCAGCCATGGGAGGGACAGGAGCTCCTACGAGCAGTACTTC. Translation gives CASSHGRDRSSYEQYF.

The chain recombines TRBV6-6 with TRBJ1-1; 10 bases are shared with TRBD1. CDR3 length equals 11 residues. V lost 6 bases, J lost 8 bases, and 0 bases stayed unmatched. The germline gives CDR1 MNHNY, CDR2 SVGAGI (reference sequence). CDR3 region: CASRDRGEAFF. CDR3 DNA: TGTGCCAGCAGGGACAGGGGGGAAGCTTTCTTT.

This rearrangement joins TRBV5-4 to TRBJ2-7; 7 nucleotides match TRBD1. Germline V lookup: CDR1 SGHNT, CDR2 YYREEE (reference sequence). The junction had 1 base not matched to a gene; V was cut back by 1 base and J by 0 bases. The CDR3 is 14 residues long. CDR3 sequence (DNA): TGTGCCAGCAGCTTGACAGGGGCCTCCTACGAGCAGTACTTC. Translation gives CASSLTGASYEQYF.

The V and J genes are TRBV11-2 and TRBJ1-2, with a weak D call TRBD1 (6 bases). Germline assignment: CDR1 SGHAT and CDR2 FQNNGV. The CDR3 has 15 amino acids. Trimming took off 5 bases at V and 4 bases at J, with 17 bases between the two ends. This CDR3 is CASSTSTGGVYGYTF. The CDR3 region has the DNA TGTGCCAGCAGCACCTCGACAGGCGGGGTCTATGGCTACACCTTC.

J is TRBJ2-1 and V is TRBV7-9; perhaps TRBD1 as D (8 bases). V was clipped by 5 bases and J by 6 bases, with 17 bases between them. The length of the CDR3 is 15 residues. Germline lookup yields CDR1 SEHNR and CDR2 FQNEAQ (reference sequence). CDR3 region: CASSTGQGGFNEQFF. The CDR3 bases are TGTGCCAGCAGCACCGGACAGGGAGGGTTCAATGAGCAGTTCTTC.

CDR3 DNA: TGCGCCAGCAGAAAAGAAGTATTTGCAGATACGCAGTATTTT. It encodes CASRKEVFADTQYF. This chain uses TRBV5-1 with TRBJ2-3; D gene ambiguous. V lost 5 bases and J 4 bases, leaving 14 bases between the germline ends. Germline loops: CDR1 SGHRS, CDR2 YFSETQ. This CDR3 region has 14 residues. Using reference TRBV5-1 and TRBJ2-3 for the parts outside the CDR3, the full variable domain is KAGVTQTPRYLIKTRGQQVTLSCSPISGHRSVSWYQQTPGQGLQFLFEYFSETQRNKGNFPGRFSGRQFSNSRSEMNVSTLELGDSALYLCASRKEVFADTQYFGPGTRLTVL.

The chain has TRBV5-1 and TRBJ2-1; 10 bases are a match to TRBD2. CDR3 length: 16 residues. The germline V gene encodes CDR1 SGHRS and CDR2 YFSETQ. The junction had 5 bases not matched to a gene; V was cut back by 4 bases and J by 1 base. For the CDR3, the DNA is TGCGCCAGCAGCGTCGAACTAGCGGGATCCTACAATGAGCAGTTCTTC. Translated: CASSVELAGSYNEQFF.

J is TRBJ2-7 and V is TRBV7-9, with D perhaps assigned TRBD1 or TRBD2 (5 bases each). The CDR3 has 13 amino acids. CDR1 is SEHNR, CDR2 FQNEAQ, per germline (reference sequence). V was pared by 1 base and J by 10 bases, with 14 bases between. As DNA, the CDR3 is TGTGCCAGCAGCTTAGAGGTGGGGACGGCACAGTACTTC. The encoded protein is CASSLEVGTAQYF.

V usage is TRBV5-1 and J usage is TRBJ2-7; 8 positions match TRBD1. Germline V gene data show CDR1 as SGHRS and CDR2 as YFSETQ. V shed 5 bases, J shed 3 bases, and the junction held 7 bases outside the gene matches. This CDR3 has 14 residues. The CDR3: CASRRTGMVYEQYF. CDR3 DNA sequence: TGCGCCAGCAGACGGACAGGGATGGTCTACGAGCAGTACTTC.

V usage is TRBV5-1 and J usage is TRBJ2-5; TRBD2 matches at 16 bases. Germline lookup yields CDR1 SGHRS and CDR2 YFSETQ. After removal of 0 bases from V and 4 bases from J, the junction contained 3 bases not matched to a gene. This CDR3 is 17 amino acids long. The CDR3 loop is CASSLAGTSGGAETQYF. The CDR3 DNA reads as TGCGCCAGCAGCTTGGCCGGGACTAGCGGGGGGGCAGAGACCCAGTACTTC.

CDR3 nucleotides: TGTGCCAGCAGCTTGGTCCCGGGAGAAAAAAACATTCAGTACTTC. Protein: CASSLVPGEKNIQYF. This sequence joins TRBV5-4 and TRBJ2-4, with D maybe TRBD2 (6 bases). V lost 0 bases and J 4 bases, leaving 11 bases between the germline ends. CDR3 length: 15 amino acids. Germline CDR1 and CDR2: SGHNT and YYREEE (reference sequence).

This chain joins TRBV7-3 and TRBJ2-3, with D possibly TRBD2 on 5 matching bases. CDR1 is SGHTA, CDR2 FQGTGA, per germline. The V gene lost 5 bases and the J gene lost 8 bases, with 14 bases spanning the gap. The CDR3 is made up of 13 amino acids. Written as DNA, the CDR3 is TGTGCCAGCAGCGTCCAACCAGAGGGTACGCAGTATTTT. Its protein product is CASSVQPEGTQYF. The full variable domain, rest sourced from reference TRBV7-3 and TRBJ2-3, is GAGVSQTPSNKVTEKGKYVELRCDPISGHTALYWYRQSLGQGPEFLIYFQGTGAADDSGLPNDRFFAVRPEGSVSTLKIQRTERGDSAVYLCASSVQPEGTQYFGPGTRLTVL.

The chain uses TRBV28 and TRBJ1-1; TRBD1 is a possible D gene (5 bases). The CDR3 sequence is 16 residues long. Trimming left V 5 bases short and J 1 base short, with 17 bases between. Germline V CDR1 and CDR2: MDHEN, SYDVKM. The CDR3 DNA follows: TGTGCCAGCAGTAAAGGGGAGACCCTTGGGAACACTGAAGCTTTCTTT. Residues: CASSKGETLGNTEAFF.

Worth noting for this clone: The same CDR3 arises from other DNA sequences in this sample as well. This chain joins TRBV20-1 and TRBJ1-5; unclear D gene. CDR3 size: 10 residues. Between the trimmed V and J ends, which lost 3 bases and 6 bases, there was a span of 3 bases. CDR1 and CDR2 from the germline V gene are DFQATT and SNEGSKA (reference sequence). The CDR3: CSASRQPQHF. The CDR3 DNA reads TGCAGTGCTAGTCGTCAGCCCCAGCATTTT.

The J gene is TRBJ2-7, the V gene TRBV5-1; 7 nucleotides agree with TRBD1. Germline V gene data show CDR1 as SGHRS and CDR2 as YFSETQ. The CDR3 runs to 15 residues. With V trimmed by 0 bases and J by 0 bases, 3 bases remained unmatched. The CDR3 protein is CASSLATGLSYEQYF. The CDR3 DNA is TGCGCCAGCAGCTTGGCGACAGGGCTCTCCTACGAGCAGTACTTC.

The CDR3 region is CASSDKTGRKAFF. DNA of the CDR3: TGTGCCAGCAGCGACAAGACAGGCCGCAAAGCTTTCTTT. The chain recombines TRBV11-3 with TRBJ1-1, with D possibly matching TRBD1 (6 bases). CDR1 SGHNT and CDR2 YENEEA come from the germline V gene. Trimming removed 5 bases from V and 9 bases from J, with 16 bases in between. The CDR3 loop spans 13 amino acids.

This clone came up once. The chain carries TRBV7-8 and TRBJ2-7, with D perhaps given as TRBD1 or TRBD2 (5 bases each). V lost 5 bases and J lost 2, with 13 bases in between. The CDR3 loop spans 14 amino acids. In germline, CDR1 is SGHVS, CDR2 FQNEAQ. The CDR3 reads CASSIPGRTYEQYF. CDR3 bases: TGTGCCAGCAGCATCCCGGGACGGACCTACGAGCAGTACTTC.

J is TRBJ2-7 and V is TRBV28; 7 bases match TRBD2. Trimming cost V 7 bases and J 4 bases; bases outside gene matches: 13. Germline CDR1 reads MDHEN; CDR2 reads SYDVKM. The CDR3 has 15 residues. Here the CDR3 DNA reads TGTGCCAGCACCCTGGGGGGGAAGCAGGGATACGAGCAGTACTTC. It codes for CASTLGGKQGYEQYF. The whole variable domain, filled in from reference TRBV28 and TRBJ2-7, reads DVKVTQSSRYLVKRTGEKVFLECVQDMDHENMFWYRQDPGLGLRLIYFSYDVKMKEKGDIPEGYSVSREKKERFSLILESASTNQTSMYLCASTLGGKQGYEQYFGPGTRLTVT.

This rearrangement joins TRBV18 to TRBJ2-3; D is perhaps TRBD2 (6 bases). CDR1 KGHSH and CDR2 LQKENI come from the germline V gene. Trimming shortened V by 6 bases and J by 1 base, and 20 bases separated the two germline ends. The CDR3 is made up of 17 amino acids. The CDR3 loop is CASSRTHSASGTDTQYF. Here the CDR3 DNA reads TGTGCCAGCTCCCGCACTCACTCGGCTAGCGGCACAGATACGCAGTATTTT. Full variable domain (remainder filled in from reference TRBV18 and TRBJ2-3): NAGVMQNPRHLVRRRGQEARLRCSPMKGHSHVYWYRQLPEEGLKFMVYLQKENIIDESGMPKERFSAEFPKEGPSILRIQQVVRGDSAAYFCASSRTHSASGTDTQYFGPGTRLTVL.

The chain uses TRBV5-6 and TRBJ1-5, with D perhaps matching TRBD1 (6 bases). Germline values: CDR1 SGHDT, CDR2 YYEEEE. The V end lost 4 bases, the J end lost 4 bases, and 12 bases lay between the germline ends. The CDR3 totals 14 residues. CDR3 coding DNA: TGTGCCAGCAGCCCCGGGACACGGAATCAGCCCCAGCATTTT. Translation gives CASSPGTRNQPQHF.

This clone was seen only a few times. The chain carries TRBV7-8 and TRBJ1-4; D remains ambiguous. CDR3 size: 12 residues. The V end lost 0 bases, the J end lost 10 bases, and 6 bases lay between the germline ends. Germline values: CDR1 SGHVS, CDR2 FQNEAQ. The CDR3 DNA reads TGTGCCAGCAGCTTAGCGTTTGGAAAACTGTTTTTT. It codes for CASSLAFGKLFF.